This TCR beta chain emerged from a study of blood T cell repertoires in COVID-19. About the study: T cells, B-cell-depleted T cells, or PBMCs supplied cDNA or gDNA.

CDR1 and CDR2 from the germline V gene are SEHNR and FQNEAQ (reference sequence). The germline V and J ends were trimmed by 4 bases and 5 bases, with 14 bases remaining between them. This CDR3 is 14 amino acids long. In the authors' methods: Amplification of reference gene primers was used by the study to estimate nucleated cell counts. The assay was immunoSEQ multiplex PCR, and TCRdb's table has in-frame clones only and misses some. The V and J calls and clone size come from that table; D and trimming were worked out from the DNA. The data hold around 130,000 clones, with about 77% observed a single time.

The TCR sequence derives from a man older than 75 with acute or convalescent COVID-19. The chain recombines TRBV7-9 with TRBJ2-5, with D possibly matching TRBD2 (6 bases). Material: peripheral blood. The CDR3 nucleotides are TGTGCCAGCAGCTACGGGGGAGACTGGGAGACCCAGTACTTC. This codes for CASSYGGDWETQYF.